These T cell receptor beta chains were read from a single sample in a study of T cell repertoires in cytomegalovirus infection. Which antigens these TCRs recognize remains unknown. MiXCR, run by TCRdb on the reads, gives a single entry per CDR3 protein. The table records 100,000 or so distinct CDR3 sequences, over 40% of them present only once. The sample here was CD8+ T cells from cultured PBMCs, taken from culture after CMV antigen stimulation. These receptors were obtained from a human donor in good health (CMV status not recorded). Some clones in this sample may be carry-over from other donors' samples. Each CDR3 is given with its conserved first and last residue. Where a row states a size, it is once, few, many or the class of an expanded clone; other rows omit it.

cdr3_aa j_call v_call clone_size
CASSFATLLLNTEAFF TRBJ1-1 TRBV28 -
CASSRDLGTEAFF TRBJ1-1 TRBV19 -
CASSGDRSSYEQYF TRBJ2-7 TRBV2 -
CASSYGQTTNYGYTF TRBJ1-2 TRBV6-5 -
CASSLTHAQTSSKNIQYF TRBJ2-4 TRBV4-1 few
CASSLEAGIYEQYF TRBJ2-7 TRBV7-6 -
CASSDLDSGANVLTF TRBJ2-6 TRBV2 -
CASSLDTGGTYGYTF TRBJ1-2 TRBV7-9 once
CASSIGVTGNTEAFF TRBJ1-1 TRBV19 few
CASRSGTGAFF TRBJ1-1 TRBV5-4 -
CASSPISYEQYF TRBJ2-7 TRBV7-2 few
CASSLDGGGWADTQYF TRBJ2-3 TRBV5-4 many
CASSLRFLGGQGETFRETQYF TRBJ2-5 TRBV7-2 few
CGSSLVQGTEAFF TRBJ1-1 TRBV28 -
CASSYSSQGAEAFF TRBJ1-1 TRBV6-8 few
CASSPLAGEETQYF TRBJ2-5 TRBV7-9 few
CASSIIAGQNTEAFF TRBJ1-1 TRBV19 -
CASSTDATNEKLFF TRBJ1-4 TRBV7-4 -
CASSLFGGLGETQYF TRBJ2-5 TRBV7-6 -
CASSRTGSLNSEAFF TRBJ1-1 TRBV2 -
CASSFPQGSFQEQFF TRBJ2-1 TRBV7-8 -
CASTLNNQPQHF TRBJ1-5 TRBV2 -
CASRGTGGWWEQYF TRBJ2-7 TRBV27 few
CASSPLLERGGQDTQYF TRBJ2-3 TRBV4-1 many
CASSERDHEQYF TRBJ2-7 TRBV2 few
CASRHTADQPQHF TRBJ1-5 TRBV12-3/TRBV12-4 -
CASSFGDGTEAFF TRBJ1-1 TRBV11-2 few
CASRFDRAGHNEQFF TRBJ2-1 TRBV28 -
CASSSGWTEAFF TRBJ1-1 TRBV19 once
CSGEGVEYNEQFF TRBJ2-1 TRBV20-1 many